Sequencing of this T cell receptor beta chain was carried out in a study of technical replicates of blood from a handful of donors. Repertoires were generated with immunoSEQ multiplex PCR, while TCRdb's copy carries only in-frame clones and drops some. This sample has fewer than 95,000 clones, with nearly 95% found just once. V shed 1 base and J 5 bases; nucleotides not matched to a gene: 11. In germline, CDR1 is WNHNN, CDR2 SYGVQD (reference sequence). This CDR3 has 17 residues. This sequence joins TRBV10-1 and TRBJ2-7; 10 bases map to TRBD1. The sequenced sample was T cells isolated from PBMCs. This sequence originates from a human donor in good health. The CDR3 sequence: CASSEFTSGTGADEQYF. CDR3 in DNA: TGCGCCAGCAGTGAGTTCACCTCCGGGACAGGGGCTGACGAGCAGTACTTC.